This T cell receptor (beta chain) was identified in a study of blood T cell repertoires in COVID-19. Study in general: The cDNA or gDNA used as material had been derived from T cells, B-cell-depleted T cells, or PBMCs.

CDR1 and CDR2 (germline): SNHLY, FYNNEI. The ends lost 8 bases at V and 1 base at J; junction bases unmatched: 13. The CDR3 runs 17 residues. Per the study methods: It was from reference gene primer amplification that nucleated cell counts were estimated. Repertoires were generated with immunoSEQ multiplex PCR, while TCRdb's copy carries only in-frame clones and drops some. V and J calls plus clone size are reproduced from that table; the DNA served to infer D and trimming. The sample carries some 210,000 clones, around 82% recorded once. This clone was detected a few times. Material: peripheral blood. J is TRBJ1-3 and V is TRBV2; the match to TRBD1 covers 8 bases. The sequence derives from a woman aged 40 to 50 with acute or convalescent COVID-19. CDR3 coding DNA: TGTGCCAGCGTCTTTACTCAGGGGGCGAGATCTGGAAACACCATATATTTT. Translated, it gives CASVFTQGARSGNTIYF.